These 8 T cell receptor beta chains came from one sample sequenced in a study of siplizumab effects on memory and regulatory T cells. TCRdb's table, derived via immunoSEQ multiplex PCR, lists solely in-frame clones and lacks some. Of 50,000 or so clones in the sample, 95% to 98% were seen once. The specimen sequenced was naive CD4+ T cells sorted from blood. These receptor sequences come from a human donor in good health.

The genes are TRBV11-3 and TRBJ2-1, with D possibly matching TRBD1 (6 bases). Deletions cut 0 bases from V and 7 bases from J, with 13 bases between. The CDR3 has 15 amino acids. Germline-derived CDR1 and CDR2 are SGHNT and YENEEA. The CDR3 nucleotides read TGTGCCAGCAGCTTAGACACAGGGATACGGAATGAGCAGTTCTTC. This sequence encodes CASSLDTGIRNEQFF.

V and J are TRBV28 and TRBJ2-3; maybe TRBD1 (5 bases). V was cut by 2 bases and J by 0 bases, with 12 bases left in between. Germline V lookup: CDR1 MDHEN, CDR2 SYDVKM. The CDR3 totals 16 residues. CDR3 bases: TGTGCCAGCAGTTTAGGCCAGGGAAGGAGCACAGATACGCAGTATTTT. This translates into CASSLGQGRSTDTQYF.

This chain connects TRBV12-5 to TRBJ2-1; 9 nucleotides align to TRBD2. Germline loops: CDR1 LGHNT, CDR2 FRNRAP. J was trimmed by 7 bases and V by 4 bases; bases with no gene match: 14. The CDR3 length is 17 residues. The CDR3 coding sequence is TGTGCTAGTGGTTCCCCTAGAGCGGGAGGCCCCCAAAATGAGCAGTTCTTC. This codes for CASGSPRAGGPQNEQFF.

V is TRBV28 and J is TRBJ2-1; 7 nucleotides align to TRBD2. Looked up from germline, CDR1 is MDHEN and CDR2 is SYDVKM. The ends lost 5 bases at V and 8 bases at J; junction bases unmatched: 18. The CDR3 is 17 residues long. CDR3 sequence: CASSNGASGRLHDEQFF. CDR3 DNA sequence: TGTGCCAGCAGTAACGGGGCTAGCGGACGTCTTCACGATGAGCAGTTCTTC.

The chain employs TRBV28 and TRBJ2-2; D gene unclear. The CDR3 length is 13 residues. Trimming pared 5 bases from V and 3 bases from J, leaving 7 bases between. Germline V gene data show CDR1 as MDHEN and CDR2 as SYDVKM. The CDR3 DNA is TGTGCCAGCAGTAGGACGGACACCGGGGAGCTGTTTTTT. It is translated as CASSRTDTGELFF.

This sequence joins TRBV29-1 and TRBJ2-4; TRBD2 matches 12 bases. V lost 4 bases and J lost 5; bases outside the gene matches: 3. Germline V gene data show CDR1 as SQVTM and CDR2 as ANQGSEA. This CDR3 has 14 residues. CDR3 DNA: TGCAGCGTTGTTTCTAGCGGGGGGGAAAACATTCAGTACTTC. Translated: CSVVSSGGENIQYF.

The chain recombines TRBV6-1 with TRBJ1-5; D is unclear. The CDR3 length is 13 residues. CDR1 MNHNS and CDR2 SASEGT come from the germline V gene. Trimming cost V 8 bases and J 3 bases, with 11 bases left between them. In nucleotides, the CDR3 is TGTGCCAGCTCAGGACGGTCCAATCAGCCCCAGCATTTT. It yields the protein CASSGRSNQPQHF.

The genes are TRBV20-1 and TRBJ2-7; D gene ambiguous. The germline CDR1 and CDR2 sequences are DFQATT and SNEGSKA (reference sequence). The CDR3 contains 10 residues. Trimming took off 6 bases at V and 5 bases at J, with 8 bases between the two ends. CDR3 sequence (DNA): TGCAGTGCCAGGAGCCACGAGCAGTACTTC. It is translated as CSARSHEQYF.